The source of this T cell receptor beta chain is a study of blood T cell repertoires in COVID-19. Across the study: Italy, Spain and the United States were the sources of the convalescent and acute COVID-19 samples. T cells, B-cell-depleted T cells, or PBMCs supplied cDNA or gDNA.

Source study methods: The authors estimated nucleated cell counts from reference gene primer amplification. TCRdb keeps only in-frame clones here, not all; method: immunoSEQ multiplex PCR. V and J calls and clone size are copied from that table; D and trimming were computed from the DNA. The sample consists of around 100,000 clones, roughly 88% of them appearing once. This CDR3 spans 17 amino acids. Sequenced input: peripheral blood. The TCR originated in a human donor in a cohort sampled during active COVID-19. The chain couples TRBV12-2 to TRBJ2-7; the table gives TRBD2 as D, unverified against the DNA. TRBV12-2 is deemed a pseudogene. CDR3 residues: CASRPDPSGRASYEQYF. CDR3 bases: TGTGCAAGTCGCCCCGACCCTAGCGGGAGAGCGTCCTACGAGCAGTACTTC.